The 27 T cell receptor beta chains below all came from one sample that was sequenced in a study of immune characterization of retroperitoneal liposarcoma. TCRdb itself ran the PCR reads through MiXCR, one entry per CDR3 protein. Of some 20,000 distinct CDR3 sequences detected, around 40% appear once; the ten largest clones hold 7.4%. Sequencing was performed on blood. The receptor set was obtained from a male donor with retroperitoneal liposarcoma.

This clonotype was seen a single time. The chain combines TRBV6-8 with TRBJ1-1, with 7 bases matching TRBD1. Trimming cost V 6 bases and J 0 bases; bases outside gene matches: 4. Germline V CDR1 and CDR2: MNHGY, SAAAGT. CDR3 length: 14 residues. The CDR3 DNA follows: TGTGCCAGCAGCCGGGGACAGATGAACACTGAAGCTTTCTTT. It codes for CASSRGQMNTEAFF.

This clonotype came up a few times. V and J are TRBV12-3 or TRBV12-4 and TRBJ2-1; possibly TRBD1 for D (5 bases). The V end lost 3 bases, the J end lost 5 bases, and 14 bases lay between the germline ends. This CDR3 has 15 amino acids. This CDR3 is CASSFLRQGNNEQFF. Written as DNA, the CDR3 is TGTGCCAGCAGTTTCTTAAGGCAGGGAAACAATGAGCAGTTCTTC.

This clonotype was recorded a few times. This chain uses TRBV6-5 with TRBJ2-1; D not certain. The J call may be incorrect, as the DNA end agrees better with TRBJ2-7. This CDR3 spans 21 amino acids. Germline CDR1 MNHEY, CDR2 SVGAGI. Here the CDR3 reads CASSYFGVREGRLSSYNEQYF. DNA for the CDR3: TGTGCCAGCAGTTATTTCGGCGTCAGAGAAGGACGTCTCAGCTCCTACAATGAGCAGTACTTC.

This clonotype was seen a few times. DNA for the CDR3: TGTGCCAGCAGGATGGGAGCCAAAAACATTCAGTTCTTC. It encodes CASRMGAKNIQFF. The V gene is TRBV6-1, the J gene TRBJ2-1, with D tentatively TRBD2 (5 bases). V was clipped by 6 bases and J by 13 bases, with 19 bases between them. CDR3 size: 13 residues. CDR1 MNHNS and CDR2 SASEGT come from the germline V gene.

This chain connects TRBV5-1 to TRBJ2-3; 11 nucleotides line up with TRBD2. The CDR3 covers 17 residues. V gave up 4 bases and J gave up 0 bases; unmatched junction bases: 7. CDR1 is SGHRS and CDR2 is YFSETQ in the germline V gene. CDR3 nucleotide sequence: TGCGCCAGCAGCCGTAGCGGGAGGGAAGGGAGCACAGATACGCAGTATTTT. This encodes CASSRSGREGSTDTQYF.

J is TRBJ2-1 and V is TRBV6-5, with 11 positions matching TRBD2. The DNA end is more similar to TRBJ2-7, so the J call may be wrong. CDR1 is MNHEY, CDR2 SVGAGI, per germline. The CDR3 is 15 amino acids. CDR3 residues: CASRSGTSGTYEQYF. CDR3 DNA sequence: TGTGCCAGCAGGTCCGGGACTAGCGGAACCTACGAGCAGTACTTC.

This clonotype was observed at least ten times. Lacking the conserved final phenylalanine or tryptophan, this CDR3 likely reflects a read error. The DNA is omitted, as the CDR3 cannot be located on it reliably, and the CDR3 follows TCRdb's listing. This chain connects TRBV15 to TRBJ2-1. The CDR3 contains 8 residues when both ends are counted. The V gene's germline CDR1 is LNHNV and CDR2 YYDKDF (reference sequence). The CDR3 protein is CPPAKQQL.

The chain has TRBV6-1 and TRBJ2-1; 7 nucleotides line up with TRBD2. The trim removed 4 bases at V and 9 bases at J, leaving 6 bases unmatched. Germline V lookup: CDR1 MNHNS, CDR2 SASEGT. The CDR3 runs 13 residues. The CDR3: CASSVGGMSEQFF. DNA of the CDR3: TGTGCCAGCAGTGTCGGGGGGATGAGTGAGCAGTTCTTC.

The rearrangement joins TRBV27 to TRBJ2-1, with D perhaps being TRBD1 or TRBD2 (5 bases each). CDR1 is MNHEY and CDR2 is SMNVEV in the germline V gene (reference sequence). V dropped 6 bases and J dropped 16 bases, with 25 bases sitting between them. There are 14 residues in the CDR3. The CDR3 DNA reads as TGTGCCAGCAGGTGGGACGGAAAGAACAATGAGCCCTTCTTC. As protein: CASRWDGKNNEPFF.

V and J are TRBV6-1 and TRBJ2-1; D might be TRBD1 (6 bases). V lost 5 bases and J 10 bases, leaving 24 bases between the germline ends. Germline V gene lookup returns CDR1 MNHNS and CDR2 SASEGT. There are 16 residues in the CDR3. CDR3 region: CASSPRSLTGTYEQFF. CDR3 in DNA: TGTGCCAGCAGTCCCCGATCTCTTACAGGGACCTACGAGCAGTTCTTC.

By proportion, this clonotype is medium-sized. The chain recombines TRBV7-9 with TRBJ2-1, with D hard to call. Germline lookup yields CDR1 SEHNR and CDR2 FQNEAQ (reference sequence). V gave up 0 bases and J gave up 7 bases, with 16 bases separating them. The CDR3 is 16 residues long. CDR3 in amino acids: CASSLAHRPERNEQFF. The CDR3 DNA sequence: TGTGCCAGCAGCTTAGCCCATCGACCCGAGAGGAATGAGCAGTTCTTC.

This chain connects TRBV6-1 to TRBJ1-2; D is unresolved. The ends were cut back, 6 bases at V and 2 bases at J, with 7 bases in the middle. The length of the CDR3 is 12 residues. The germline gives CDR1 MNHNS, CDR2 SASEGT. The CDR3: CASRLGNYGYTF. In nucleotides, the CDR3 is TGTGCCAGCAGACTAGGGAACTATGGCTACACCTTC.

This clonotype was seen many times. V and J are TRBV7-9 and TRBJ2-1; D possibly uses TRBD1 or TRBD2 (5 bases each). The last part of the DNA fits TRBJ2-7 better; the J call may be wrong. Germline V gene lookup returns CDR1 SEHNR and CDR2 FQNEAQ (reference sequence). The CDR3 length is 16 residues. CDR3: CASSLVPGAHYNEQYF. The CDR3 coding sequence is TGTGCCAGCAGCTTAGTCCCCGGGGCACACTACAATGAGCAGTACTTC.

There are a few counts of this clonotype. The chain recombines TRBV5-8 with TRBJ2-1; 11 nucleotides match TRBD1. The J call may be faulty, since TRBJ2-5 better matches the DNA end. The CDR3 has 16 amino acids. Per the germline V gene, CDR1 is SGHTS and CDR2 is YDEGEE. CDR3 nucleotides: TGTGCCAGCAGCTTGGAGGGGACAGGGGGACAAGAGACCCAGTACTTC. Residues: CASSLEGTGGQETQYF.

This clonotype occurred many times. This rearrangement joins TRBV6-1 to TRBJ1-1; 9 bases map to TRBD1. CDR1 is MNHNS and CDR2 is SASEGT in the germline V gene. V shed 5 bases, J shed 5 bases, and the junction held 3 bases outside the gene matches. This CDR3 region has 13 residues. Written as DNA, the CDR3 is TGTGCCAGCAGTTTCGACAGGGGGACTGAAGCTTTCTTT. Its translation is CASSFDRGTEAFF.

This clonotype was counted at least ten times. The V and J genes are TRBV6-1 and TRBJ2-1; 8 nucleotides match TRBD1. The DNA matches TRBJ2-7 better at its end, which makes the J call doubtful. Germline CDR1 MNHNS, CDR2 SASEGT. This CDR3 has 18 amino acids. CDR3 in amino acids: CASSERMLGQGVNNEQYF. CDR3 nucleotides: TGTGCCAGCAGTGAGCGAATGTTAGGACAGGGTGTCAACAATGAGCAGTACTTC.

V and J are TRBV11-2 and TRBJ2-1; D tentatively reads TRBD1 or TRBD2 (5 bases each). Germline assignment: CDR1 SGHAT and CDR2 FQNNGV. The CDR3 is 15 residues long. V was trimmed by 1 base and J by 10 bases, leaving 17 bases between them. CDR3 sequence: CASSLAFGGTYEQFF. The CDR3 coding sequence is TGTGCCAGCAGCTTAGCTTTTGGGGGAACCTACGAGCAGTTCTTC.

This chain joins TRBV6-1 and TRBJ2-2; D is uncertain. The CDR3 loop spans 15 amino acids. V was clipped by 7 bases and J by 1 base, with 13 bases between them. Germline values: CDR1 MNHNS, CDR2 SASEGT. The CDR3 here is CASKKGSLNTGELFF. The DNA of the CDR3 is TGTGCCAGCAAAAAGGGTTCCTTGAACACCGGGGAGCTGTTTTTT.

By sample fraction, this clonotype is medium-sized. The chain links TRBV12-3 or TRBV12-4 to TRBJ2-5; 8 bases map to TRBD1. The J call may be mistaken, given a closer DNA end match to TRBJ2-7. The CDR3 is made up of 15 amino acids. The CDR3 bases are TGTGCCAGCAGTTTAAGCCAGGGGGCGCGAGACGAGCAGTACTTC. As protein: CASSLSQGARDEQYF.

This clonotype was observed a handful of times. The chain employs TRBV12-5 and TRBJ2-5, with 10 bases fitting TRBD1. The J call may be in error: the DNA end matches TRBJ2-7 better. CDR3 length: 15 residues. CDR1 is LGHNT and CDR2 is FRNRAP in the germline V gene. CDR3 DNA: TGTGCTAGTGGTCCCGGGACAGGGGTCGGGGGCGAGCAGTACTTC. Protein: CASGPGTGVGGEQYF.

The table lists this clonotype with many counts. The gene calls are TRBV6-6 and TRBJ2-1, with a weak D call TRBD2 (6 bases). Between the trimmed V and J ends, which lost 2 bases and 10 bases, there was a span of 18 bases. This CDR3 has 15 amino acids. Germline loops: CDR1 MNHNY, CDR2 SVGAGI (reference sequence). In nucleotides, the CDR3 is TGTGCCAGCAGTTACGGGCGGGGATGGTCCTACGAGCAGTTCTTC. Translation: CASSYGRGWSYEQFF.

The chain employs TRBV10-1 and TRBJ2-3, with D perhaps being TRBD1 or TRBD2 (6 bases each). Germline V gene data show CDR1 as WNHNN and CDR2 as SYGVQD (reference sequence). The CDR3 runs to 15 residues. CDR3 nucleotide sequence: TGCCCCGGGGGCGGAACTCCTCTATTCACAGATACGCAGTATTTT. This sequence encodes CPGGGTPLFTDTQYF.

By share of the sample, this clonotype is large. The chain recombines TRBV7-2 with TRBJ2-1; the match to TRBD2 covers 11 bases. CDR3 length: 17 amino acids. V lost 5 bases, J lost 13 bases, and 19 bases stayed unmatched. Per germline, CDR1 SGHTA and CDR2 FQGNSA. The CDR3 reads CASSDVAGGLQGETQFF. The CDR3 nucleotides are TGTGCCAGCAGCGACGTAGCGGGAGGGCTTCAAGGAGAGACCCAGTTCTTC.

Many counts were recorded for this clonotype. V and J are TRBV7-6 and TRBJ2-4, with 7 bases aligning to TRBD1. Germline CDR1 is SGHVS and CDR2 is FNYEAQ. The CDR3 length is 14 residues. Trimming at V came to 0 bases and at J to 8 bases, leaving 4 bases not matched to a gene. CDR3 coding DNA: TGTGCCAGCAGCTTAGCAGAGGGGGCGTACATTCAGTACTTC. Amino acid sequence: CASSLAEGAYIQYF.

This clonotype occurred a few times. The rearrangement uses TRBV27 and TRBJ2-1, with 15 bases fitting TRBD2. Losses at the gene ends were 5 bases for V and 0 bases for J; bases not matched to a gene: 5. Per germline, CDR1 MNHEY and CDR2 SMNVEV (reference sequence). The CDR3 extends over 18 amino acids. The CDR3 DNA reads as TGTGCCAGCAGTCTTGGGACTAGCGGGAGGACCTCCTACAATGAGCAGTTCTTC. It codes for CASSLGTSGRTSYNEQFF.

Only a few counts were recorded for this clonotype. The CDR3 bases are TGTGCCAGCAGCTCCGGGACAAGTAATTCACCCCTCCACTTT. Amino acid sequence: CASSSGTSNSPLHF. The chain joins TRBV6-1 to TRBJ1-6, with a weak D call TRBD1 (6 bases). V gave up 6 bases and J gave up 6 bases, with 12 bases separating them. The CDR3 covers 14 residues. Germline lookup yields CDR1 MNHNS and CDR2 SASEGT.

This clonotype was seen a handful of times. The chain's CDR3 is CASSLGGGQGPQHF. DNA of the CDR3: TGTGCCAGCAGCTTAGGTGGAGGCCAGGGGCCCCAGCATTTT. This chain uses TRBV11-3 with TRBJ1-5, with D possibly matching TRBD1 (5 bases). CDR1 and CDR2 from the germline V gene are SGHNT and YENEEA. The ends were cut back, 1 base at V and 9 bases at J, with 13 bases in the middle. This CDR3 has 14 amino acids. Drawing the rest from reference TRBV11-3 and TRBJ1-5, the complete variable domain is EAGVVQSPRYKIIEKKQPVAFWCNPISGHNTLYWYLQNLGQGPELLIRYENEEAVDDSQLPKDRFSAERLKGVDSTLKIQPAELGDSAVYLCASSLGGGQGPQHFGDGTRLSIL.